The clone carrying this T cell receptor beta chain was observed a handful of times. Its antigen is currently unknown. As to treatment: approximately 9-day PBMC culture with coronavirus spike peptide pools or control peptides (ViraFEST assay). ViraFEST used peptide pools to expand antigen-specific T cells and subsequently sequenced their TCRs. The J segment lost 1 base and the V segment lost 4 bases, leaving 12 bases of the junction unmatched. Germline-derived CDR1 and CDR2 are MGHRA and YSYEKL. CDR3 size: 18 residues. With the Oncomine TCR Beta short-read assay, DNA from cultured CD4+ T cells was sequenced. MiXCR, applied by TCRdb to the PCR reads, yields one record per CDR3 protein. This sample has around 21,000 distinct CDR3 sequences, with about 56% found just once. The entry originates in a study of vaccination and CD4 T cells after COVID-19. Study-wide context: Diagnosis preceded the drawing of post-COVID samples by a median approximately 100 days (range 35 to 161).

The chain joins TRBV4-1 to TRBJ2-3; 9 bases are shared with TRBD2. This receptor was obtained from a human donor who had recovered from COVID-19. What was sequenced was CD4+ T cells from blood, cultured in vitro. CDR3 residues: CASSPIGLAGLGTDTQYF. For the CDR3, the DNA is TGCGCCAGCAGCCCCATAGGGCTAGCGGGGTTGGGCACAGATACGCAGTATTTT.